What follows is one T cell receptor (beta chain) and its context. Its antigen remains undetermined. No much larger clone exists at a distance of one base, and base qualities are not known. Collaborating institutions collected whole blood in K2EDTA tubes following their own protocols. Collaborator samples were shipped for TCRbeta analysis as frozen whole blood, isolated PBMCs, or DNA extracted from either sample type. These data are taken from a study of blood T cell repertoires in COVID-19 (dated by TCRdb to between 2020 and 2021). Background on the whole study: The collaborator samples originated in the United States, Italy and Spain and spanned the acute and convalescent phases of COVID-19. Deeply sampled blood TCRbeta repertoires from subjects exposed to, actively infected with, or recovered from COVID-19 were included in the dataset. HLA class I and class II types, where available, came from metadata supplied by the sample provider rather than from assay-based typing. Nearly every sample came with metadata listing a de-identified subject ID, COVID-19 status, age in years and sex. Samples were obtained from the ongoing ImmuneRACE study (first 160 participants) and from some 1,300 subjects provided by 6 global collaborators. The material from the prospective study consisted of cDNA or gDNA derived from T cells, B-cell-depleted T cells, or PBMCs. A freely available public database, intended as a resource for researchers studying the immune response to SARS-CoV-2, is where the repertoires were released. Results the study describes overall, beyond this receptor: How much clinical and demographic metadata was included differed by source and by participant, and the metadata was provided uncurated.

CDR1 and CDR2, looked up from the germline V gene, are MNHEY and SVGAGI. Including the terminal cysteine and phenylalanine, the CDR3 comprises 12 residues. The CDR3 DNA has 36 bases and is translated from base 1. TCRbeta CDR3 regions were amplified from genomic DNA by means of the immunoSEQ Assay, a bias-controlled multiplex PCR. The source study handled its data this way. Nucleated cell counts per sample were estimated from amplification of reference gene primers within the assay. To quantify the absolute abundance of each unique TCRbeta CDR3 rearrangement, sequence reads were collapsed and filtered. For each sample, productive Simpson clonality was calculated as the square root of Simpson's diversity index across productive rearrangements. TCRdb carries this immuneACCESS record with in-frame sequences only. Its versions omit some clonotypes, under half of them owing to an unresolved V gene in the studies checked, with the rest unexplained. D and trimming were read from the DNA, whereas the V and J calls and clone size are those reported in that table. This sample has 70,000 to 95,000 clones in its table, and about 96% of those were observed once. Jointly, the top ten make up about 4.7% of the sample.

Input material: peripheral blood. The chain joins TRBV6-5 to TRBJ1-2; TRBD1 is a possible D gene, resting on 5 matching bases. The TCR was taken from a human donor with active COVID-19. The donor label of this sample is uncertain. Read as DNA, the sequence is TGTGGGACCGGCACAGGCGTTTATGGCTACACCTTC. This sequence encodes CGTGTGVYGYTF.